The clone carrying this T cell receptor (beta chain) has more than one count but fewer than ten. As for time point: pre-sensitization, week 0. The treatment was: therapeutic diphenylcyclopropenone sensitization with weekly scalp DPC. It was unfractionated whole blood from which total RNA was extracted. Germline V lookup: CDR1 SGHVS, CDR2 FQNEAQ. CDR3 length equals 19 residues. The V and J ends lost 1 base and 1 base respectively, with 19 bases between them. TCRdb reprocessed the RACE reads with MiXCR, giving one entry per CDR3 protein. The sample carries some 300,000 distinct CDR3 sequences, about 5% recorded once. This sample was taken from a study of human T cells and chemical hapten exposure. Study background: On the upper back, patch tests were applied with 0.01% DPC and read at 6 days. Chiefly female patients presented with alopecia areata, totalis or universalis. Per-sample variation in TCR yield stemmed mainly from small pooled library volume differences.

The source of this sequence is a woman aged 18-29 years with alopecia areata. Some clones in this sample may be carry-over from other donors' samples. The chain uses TRBV7-8 and TRBJ1-4; D is undetermined. The material was whole blood, obtained in connection with sensitization to the hapten diphenylcyclopropenone (DPC). CDR3 sequence reads: CASSLVWTPLGETNEKLFF. CDR3 bases: TGTGCCAGCAGCTTAGTTTGGACCCCTCTGGGAGAAACTAATGAAAAACTGTTTTTT.